This is a list of T cell receptor beta chains from one sample in a study of shared clonotypes between healthy human individuals. Measured with immunoSEQ multiplex PCR; TCRdb has only the in-frame clones, and not every one. The table includes fewer than 650,000 clones, around 80% detected once. The sequenced material came from PBMCs. The receptors were gathered from a woman in her forties in good health. Some clones in this sample may be carry-over from other donors' samples. The CDR3 runs from the conserved cysteine through the conserved F or W. The D gene is left open where the match is weak. Clone size, where shown, is once, few, many, or a class for clones that have expanded.

j_call: TRBJ2-7; v_call: TRBV2; cdr3_length: 10; d_call: NA; clone_size: NA; cdr3_nt: TGTGCCAGCGGGGCCTACGAGCAGTACTTC; cdr3_aa: CASGAYEQYF
j_call: TRBJ2-1; v_call: TRBV7-8; cdr3_length: 16; d_call: TRBD2; clone_size: NA; cdr3_nt: TGTGCCAGCAGCTTATCCTGGACTAGCGGATACAATGAGCAGTTCTTC; cdr3_aa: CASSLSWTSGYNEQFF
j_call: TRBJ2-7; v_call: TRBV19; cdr3_length: 9; d_call: NA; clone_size: NA; cdr3_nt: TGTGCCAGTAGCCACGAGCAGTACTTC; cdr3_aa: CASSHEQYF
j_call: TRBJ2-3; v_call: TRBV6-6; cdr3_length: 14; d_call: TRBD2; clone_size: few; cdr3_nt: TGTGCCAGCAGAACTAGCGGGAGGACAGATACGCAGTATTTT; cdr3_aa: CASRTSGRTDTQYF
j_call: TRBJ2-1; v_call: TRBV7-2; cdr3_length: 15; d_call: TRBD1; clone_size: once; cdr3_nt: TGTGCCAGCAGCGCGAGGGGGACAGATGTAACGGAGCAGTTCTTC; cdr3_aa: CASSARGTDVTEQFF
j_call: TRBJ2-1; v_call: TRBV7-2; cdr3_length: 15; d_call: NA; clone_size: NA; cdr3_nt: TGTGCCAGCAGCTTAGGACCCGGGACTCCCCGTGGAGGGCTCTTC; cdr3_aa: CASSLGPGTPRGGLF
j_call: TRBJ2-7; v_call: TRBV9; cdr3_length: 14; d_call: NA; clone_size: NA; cdr3_nt: TGTGCCAGCAGCGTATCAACTGCCTCCTACGAGCAGTACTTC; cdr3_aa: CASSVSTASYEQYF
j_call: TRBJ2-1; v_call: TRBV5-1; cdr3_length: 16; d_call: NA; clone_size: few; cdr3_nt: TGCGCCAGCAGCTTCCTATCCACGTCGGGCCGCAATGAGCAGTTCTTC; cdr3_aa: CASSFLSTSGRNEQFF
j_call: TRBJ2-3; v_call: TRBV5-6; cdr3_length: 18; d_call: NA; clone_size: NA; cdr3_nt: TGTGCCAGCAGCTTGTGGCTCCACCAGGGCACTAGCACAGATACGCAGTATTTT; cdr3_aa: CASSLWLHQGTSTDTQYF
j_call: TRBJ1-5; v_call: TRBV27; cdr3_length: 14; d_call: NA; clone_size: NA; cdr3_nt: TGTGCCAGCAGTCCGAGGGATAGCAATCAGCCCCAGCATTTT; cdr3_aa: CASSPRDSNQPQHF
j_call: TRBJ2-1; v_call: TRBV5-1; cdr3_length: 18; d_call: TRBD2; clone_size: NA; cdr3_nt: TGCGCCAGCAGCTTGGGTCCCGTTACTAGCGGATACGGTCGCGAGCAGTTCTTC; cdr3_aa: CASSLGPVTSGYGREQFF